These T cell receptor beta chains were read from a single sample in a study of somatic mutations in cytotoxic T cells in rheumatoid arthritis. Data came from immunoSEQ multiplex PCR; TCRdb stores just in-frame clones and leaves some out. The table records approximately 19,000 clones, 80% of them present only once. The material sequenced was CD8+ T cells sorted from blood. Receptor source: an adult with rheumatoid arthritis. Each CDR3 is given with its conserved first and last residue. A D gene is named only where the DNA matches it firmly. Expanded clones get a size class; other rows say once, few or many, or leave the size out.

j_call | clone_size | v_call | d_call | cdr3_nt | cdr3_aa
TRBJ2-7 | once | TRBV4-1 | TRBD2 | TGCGCCAGCAGCCAAGAGAGCGGGGTCTCCTACGAGCAGTACTTC | CASSQESGVSYEQYF
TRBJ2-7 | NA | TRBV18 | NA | TGTGCCAGCTCACCACCGGAGCGTTCCTACGAGCAGTACTTC | CASSPPERSYEQYF
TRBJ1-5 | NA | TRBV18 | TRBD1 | TGTGCCAGCTCAACGACCGGGACAGGCTTATATAGCAATCAGCCCCAGCATTTT | CASSTTGTGLYSNQPQHF
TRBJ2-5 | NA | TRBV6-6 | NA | TGTGCCAGCAGTTACACCGCCGTCGAGACCCAGTACTTC | CASSYTAVETQYF
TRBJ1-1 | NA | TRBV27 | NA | TGTGCCAGCAGCCCCGCGCGCAAAACGTTTGCCACTGAAGCTTTCTTT | CASSPARKTFATEAFF
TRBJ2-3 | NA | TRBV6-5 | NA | TGTGCCAGCAGTTACGGGTCAGGGGATAGCACAGATACGCAGTATTTT | CASSYGSGDSTDTQYF
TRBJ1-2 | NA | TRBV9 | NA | TGTGCCAGCAGCGCAGCGGACCTAACCGGGGAGGGCTACACCTTC | CASSAADLTGEGYTF
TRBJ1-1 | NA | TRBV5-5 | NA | TGTGCCAGCAGTGTACGGGGGGGGAACACTGAAGCTTTCTTT | CASSVRGGNTEAFF
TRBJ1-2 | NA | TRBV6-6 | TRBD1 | TGTGCCAGCACCTCCGAGGGGGCATACTATGGCTACACCTTC | CASTSEGAYYGYTF
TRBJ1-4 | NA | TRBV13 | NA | TGTGCCAGCAGCTTAGGGCGTGAAAAACTGTTTTTT | CASSLGREKLFF
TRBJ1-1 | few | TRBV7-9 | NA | TGTGCCAGCAGCCGGACCGGGAACACTGAAGCTTTCTTT | CASSRTGNTEAFF
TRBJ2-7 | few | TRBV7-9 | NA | TGTGCCAGCAGCTTAGTTGGGACTTCCTCCTACGAGCAGTACTTC | CASSLVGTSSYEQYF
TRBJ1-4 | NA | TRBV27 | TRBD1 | TGTGCCAGCAGGGGGACAGGGGGAGGGGAAAAACTGTTTTTT | CASRGTGGGEKLFF
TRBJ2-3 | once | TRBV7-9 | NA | TGTGCCAGCTTTGGGGCGGTTAGCACAGATACGCAGTATTTT | CASFGAVSTDTQYF
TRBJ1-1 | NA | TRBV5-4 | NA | TGTGCCAGCAGCTTGGGAGCGTTGATCACTGAAGCTTTCTTT | CASSLGALITEAFF
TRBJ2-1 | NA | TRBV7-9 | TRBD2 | TGTGCCAGCAGAGCGGGGGGCATAGACAATGAGCAGTTCTTC | CASRAGGIDNEQFF
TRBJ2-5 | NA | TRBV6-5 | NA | TGTGCCAGCAGCCCCCAGGGAGCTTCCCAAGAGACCCAGTACTTC | CASSPQGASQETQYF
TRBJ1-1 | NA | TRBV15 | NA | TGTGCCACCAGCAGTGCCCCAAGCGGTGAAGCTTTCTTT | CATSSAPSGEAFF
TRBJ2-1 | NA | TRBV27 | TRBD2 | TGTGCCAGCAGTCGCGGGGGGGTCTATGAGCAGTTCTTC | CASSRGGVYEQFF
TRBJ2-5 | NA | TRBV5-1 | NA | TGCGCCAGCAGCTACCGGGACCCGCCATACGGGTTCCAAGAGACCCAGTACTTC | CASSYRDPPYGFQETQYF
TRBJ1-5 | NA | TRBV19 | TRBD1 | TGTGCCAGTAGGGCCCGCCCGGGACAGGGAAGGGGCAGCAATCAGCCCCAGCATTTT | CASRARPGQGRGSNQPQHF
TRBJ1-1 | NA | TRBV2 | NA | TGTGCCAGCAGTGGAGGGGGGACATACACTGAAGCTTTCTTT | CASSGGGTYTEAFF
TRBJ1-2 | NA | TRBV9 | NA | TGTGCCAGCAGCCCAGGGACCTTTAAAGACTCTAACTATGGCTACACCTTC | CASSPGTFKDSNYGYTF
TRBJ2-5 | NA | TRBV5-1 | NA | TGCGCCAGCAGCTTGTACGACAGTCTCAGGGGTCAAGAGACCCAGTACTTC | CASSLYDSLRGQETQYF
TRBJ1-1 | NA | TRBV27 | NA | TGTGCCAGCAGTTTATTACGGGAGGGTGCTTTCTTT | CASSLLREGAFF
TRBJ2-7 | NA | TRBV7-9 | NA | TGTGCCAGCAGCCCGGACAGCTCCTACGAGCAGTACTTC | CASSPDSSYEQYF
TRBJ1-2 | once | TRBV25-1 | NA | TGTGCCAGCTACGCGGGAGGGGTTGGAGGCTACACCTTC | CASYAGGVGGYTF
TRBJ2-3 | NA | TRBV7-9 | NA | TGTGCCAGCAGCCCTAGGGACATTCTCCACACAGATACGCAGTATTTT | CASSPRDILHTDTQYF
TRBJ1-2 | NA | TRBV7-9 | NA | TGTGCCAGCAGCCCGCCTGGACGGGAAAACTATGGCTACACCTTC | CASSPPGRENYGYTF
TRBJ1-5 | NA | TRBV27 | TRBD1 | TGTGCCAGCAGTTCCGGGACAGCAGGCAATCAGCCCCAGCATTTT | CASSSGTAGNQPQHF
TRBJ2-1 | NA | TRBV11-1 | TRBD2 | TGTGCCAGCAGCTTAGCGCTAAGTAGCGGGGGGGCTAGCAATGAGCAGTTCTTC | CASSLALSSGGASNEQFF
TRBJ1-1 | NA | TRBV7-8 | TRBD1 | TGTGCCAGCAGCCCGACAGGGGGAAGATTGAACACTGAAGCTTTCTTT | CASSPTGGRLNTEAFF
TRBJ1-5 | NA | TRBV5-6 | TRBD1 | TGTGCCAGCAGCTTCTTTAAGAGGACAGGGGGCAATCAGCCCCAGCATTTT | CASSFFKRTGGNQPQHF
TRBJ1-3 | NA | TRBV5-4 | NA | TGTGCCAGCAGCCAACGGGGGGAGGGAAACACCATATATTTT | CASSQRGEGNTIYF
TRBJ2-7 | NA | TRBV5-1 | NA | TGCGCCAGCAGCCAAACCCCCTTAGACCCCTACGAGCAGTACTTC | CASSQTPLDPYEQYF
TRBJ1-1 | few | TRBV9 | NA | TGTGCCAGCAGCGTAGAGGGCGGTGAAGCTTTCTTT | CASSVEGGEAFF
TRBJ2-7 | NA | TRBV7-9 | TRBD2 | TGTGCCAGCAGCTTAGCCGGGGGGTCTCCCTACGAGCAGTACTTC | CASSLAGGSPYEQYF
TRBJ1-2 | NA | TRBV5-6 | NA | TGTGCCAGCAGCTTAAGCGGACAGAATAACTATGGCTACACCTTC | CASSLSGQNNYGYTF
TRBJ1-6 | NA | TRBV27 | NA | TGTGCCAGCAGTCCCCGTTGGGCTACGCAGAATTCACCCCTCCACTTT | CASSPRWATQNSPLHF
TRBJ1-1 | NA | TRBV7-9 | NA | TGTGCCAGCAGCCCCCCGGGGCGAACTGAAGCTTTCTTT | CASSPPGRTEAFF
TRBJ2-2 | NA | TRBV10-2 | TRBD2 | TGCGCCAGCAGCTCCATGACTAGCGGGGTGCTCGGGGAGCTGTTTTTT | CASSSMTSGVLGELFF
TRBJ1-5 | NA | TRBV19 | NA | TGTGCCAGTAGGTACGGCAATCAGCCCCAGCATTTT | CASRYGNQPQHF
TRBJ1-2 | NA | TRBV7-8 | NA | TGTGCCAGCAGCTTATTAGGAGGCCCGGGCTACACCTTC | CASSLLGGPGYTF
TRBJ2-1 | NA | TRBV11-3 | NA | TGTGCCAGCAGCTTAGATTCGGAGGTCAGCTCCTACAATGAGCAGTTCTTC | CASSLDSEVSSYNEQFF
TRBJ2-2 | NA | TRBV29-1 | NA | TGCAGCGTTGAAGGCACCGGGGAGCTGTTTTTT | CSVEGTGELFF
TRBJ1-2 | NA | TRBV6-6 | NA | TGTGCCAGCAGTTATGGGCAGACTTTCTATGGCTACACCTTC | CASSYGQTFYGYTF
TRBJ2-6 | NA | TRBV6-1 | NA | TGTGCCAGCAGTGAAAGGCTTTCTGGGGCCAACGTCCTGACTTTC | CASSERLSGANVLTF
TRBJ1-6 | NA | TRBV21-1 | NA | TGTGCCAGCAGCAGGAGAACAAAATCCTCCTATAATTCACCCCTCCACTTT | CASSRRTKSSYNSPLHF
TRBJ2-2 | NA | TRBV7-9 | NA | TGTGCCAGCAGCTCGACGGTAACGAACACCGGGGAGCTGTTTTTT | CASSSTVTNTGELFF
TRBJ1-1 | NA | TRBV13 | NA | TGTGCCAGCAGCAAGGGGACAAAGGGGGACACTGAAGCTTTCTTT | CASSKGTKGDTEAFF
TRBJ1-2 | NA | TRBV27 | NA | TGTGCCAGCGGCAACGGGTATGGCTACACCTTC | CASGNGYGYTF
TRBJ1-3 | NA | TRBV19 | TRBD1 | TGTGCCAGTAGTTGGGAGATTTTCCGGGACAGCTCTGGAAACACCATATATTTT | CASSWEIFRDSSGNTIYF
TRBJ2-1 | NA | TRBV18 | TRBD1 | TGTGCCAGCTCATCCGACAGGGACCCCTACAATGAGCAGTTCTTC | CASSSDRDPYNEQFF
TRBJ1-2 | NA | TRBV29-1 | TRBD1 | TGCAGCGTTGAAACACAGGGGTTTGGCTACACCTTC | CSVETQGFGYTF
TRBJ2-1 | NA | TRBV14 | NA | TGTGCCAGCAGCCAAGTTCCGGGCTCCAATGAGCAGTTCTTC | CASSQVPGSNEQFF
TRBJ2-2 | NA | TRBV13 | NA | TGTGCCAGCAGCTCACAAACTAGTCCCGGGGAGCTGTTTTTT | CASSSQTSPGELFF
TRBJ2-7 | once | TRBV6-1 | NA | TGTGCCAGCAGTGAAGCCGAAACAGGCTCCTACGAGCAGTACTTC | CASSEAETGSYEQYF
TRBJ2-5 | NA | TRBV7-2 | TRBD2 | TGTGCCAGCAGCTTAGAGGAGCAGCGGGGCTTTAGCGGGGCCCAGTACTTC | CASSLEEQRGFSGAQYF